This T cell receptor (beta chain) came from a study of CD8+ T cells in alopecia areata. At the level of the study: It was oral tofacitinib, at 5 to 10 mg twice daily, that treated patients received. Overall study findings and caveats: Sequences from scalp samples also cover resident alphabeta T cells of normal skin.

Extraction of RNA preceded its reverse transcription into cDNA, which served as the sequencing template. Clones were sequenced by immunoSEQ multiplex PCR, and TCRdb holds only the in-frame ones, with some missing. This sample has 150,000 to 200,000 clones; under 80% occur once, and the top ten carry about 1.3%. Treatment indicated: oral pan-JAK inhibitor, 5-10 mg twice daily. Patients with alopecia areata provided lesional scalp punch biopsies as well as peripheral blood. About this clone: The antigen remains unidentified.

This CDR3 comprises 17 residues. The ends lost 0 bases at V and 5 bases at J; junction bases unmatched: 11. Germline V CDR1 and CDR2: LGHNA, YSLEER. The TCR was taken from a human donor with alopecia areata. This specimen was CD4+ T cells sorted from blood, taken at roughly week 49, from a patient treated with tofacitinib. This chain joins TRBV4-3 and TRBJ2-3; 7 bases match TRBD1. CDR3 in DNA: TGCGCCAGCAGCCAAGAAAAAGGCCTGCAGGGGGAAGATACGCAGTATTTT. Translating it yields CASSQEKGLQGEDTQYF.